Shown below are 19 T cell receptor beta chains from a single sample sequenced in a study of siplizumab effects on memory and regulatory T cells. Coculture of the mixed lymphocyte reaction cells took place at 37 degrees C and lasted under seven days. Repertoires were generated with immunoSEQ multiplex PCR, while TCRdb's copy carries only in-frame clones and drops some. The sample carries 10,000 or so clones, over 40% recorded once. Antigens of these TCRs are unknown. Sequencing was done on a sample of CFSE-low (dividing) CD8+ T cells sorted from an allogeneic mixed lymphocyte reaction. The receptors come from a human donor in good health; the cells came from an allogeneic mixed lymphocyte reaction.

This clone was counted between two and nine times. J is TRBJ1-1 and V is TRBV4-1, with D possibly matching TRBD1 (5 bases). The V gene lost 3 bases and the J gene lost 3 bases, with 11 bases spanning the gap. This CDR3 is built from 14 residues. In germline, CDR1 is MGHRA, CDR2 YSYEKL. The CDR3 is CASSQREGDTEAFF. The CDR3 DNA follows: TGCGCCAGCAGCCAGAGGGAAGGGGACACTGAAGCTTTCTTT.

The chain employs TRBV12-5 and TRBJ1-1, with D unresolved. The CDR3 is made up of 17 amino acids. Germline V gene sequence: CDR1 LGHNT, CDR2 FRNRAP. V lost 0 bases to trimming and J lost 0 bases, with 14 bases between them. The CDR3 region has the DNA TGTGCTAGTGGTTTGGTAGAAGGCCGCCCCATGAACACTGAAGCTTTCTTT. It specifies CASGLVEGRPMNTEAFF. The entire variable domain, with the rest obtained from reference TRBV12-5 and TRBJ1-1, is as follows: DARVTQTPRHKVTEMGQEVTMRCQPILGHNTVFWYRQTMMQGLELLAYFRNRAPLDDSGMPKDRFSAEMPDATLATLKIQPSEPRDSAVYFCASGLVEGRPMNTEAFFGQGTRLTVV.

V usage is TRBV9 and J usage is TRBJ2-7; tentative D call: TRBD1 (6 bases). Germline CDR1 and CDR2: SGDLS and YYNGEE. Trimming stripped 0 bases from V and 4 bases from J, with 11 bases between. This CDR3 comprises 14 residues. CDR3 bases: TGTGCCAGCAGCGTAGGGGCAGGGGAGTACGAGCAGTACTTC. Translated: CASSVGAGEYEQYF.

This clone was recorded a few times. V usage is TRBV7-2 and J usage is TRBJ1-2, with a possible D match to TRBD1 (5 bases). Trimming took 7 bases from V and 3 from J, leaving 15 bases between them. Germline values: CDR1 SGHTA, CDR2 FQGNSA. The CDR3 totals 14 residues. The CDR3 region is CASTQGGWDYGYTF. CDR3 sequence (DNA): TGTGCCAGCACCCAGGGCGGCTGGGACTATGGCTACACCTTC. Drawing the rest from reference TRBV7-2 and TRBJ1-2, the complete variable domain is GAGVSQSPSNKVTEKGKDVELRCDPISGHTALYWYRQSLGQGLEFLIYFQGNSAPDKSGLPSDRFSAERTGGSVSTLTIQRTQQEDSAVYLCASTQGGWDYGYTFGSGTRLTVV.

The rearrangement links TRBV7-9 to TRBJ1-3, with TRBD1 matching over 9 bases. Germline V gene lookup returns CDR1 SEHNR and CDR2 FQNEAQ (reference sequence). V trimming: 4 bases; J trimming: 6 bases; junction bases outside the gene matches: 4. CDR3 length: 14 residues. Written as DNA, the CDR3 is TGTGCCAGCAGCTGGGGGACAGGGACAAACACCATATATTTT. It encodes CASSWGTGTNTIYF.

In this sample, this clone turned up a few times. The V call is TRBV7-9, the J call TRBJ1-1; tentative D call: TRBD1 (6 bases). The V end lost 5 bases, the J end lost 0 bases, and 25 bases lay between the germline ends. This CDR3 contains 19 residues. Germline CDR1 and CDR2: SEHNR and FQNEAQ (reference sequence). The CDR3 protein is CASSTNERVQGIVNTEAFF. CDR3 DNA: TGTGCCAGCAGCACCAACGAGAGGGTTCAGGGGATCGTGAACACTGAAGCTTTCTTT. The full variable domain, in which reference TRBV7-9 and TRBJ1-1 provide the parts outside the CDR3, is DTGVSQNPRHKITKRGQNVTFRCDPISEHNRLYWYRQTLGQGPEFLTYFQNEAQLEKSRLLSDRFSAERPKGSFSTLEIQRTEQGDSAMYLCASSTNERVQGIVNTEAFFGQGTRLTVV.

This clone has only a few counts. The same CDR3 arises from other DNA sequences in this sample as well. CDR3 bases: TGCGCCAGCAGCTTGGAAGGCTATGGCTACACCTTC. Translation: CASSLEGYGYTF. The chain couples TRBV5-1 to TRBJ1-2; D is uncertain. This CDR3 region has 12 residues. The germline V gene encodes CDR1 SGHRS and CDR2 YFSETQ. Trimming cost V 0 bases and J 4 bases, with 4 bases left between them.

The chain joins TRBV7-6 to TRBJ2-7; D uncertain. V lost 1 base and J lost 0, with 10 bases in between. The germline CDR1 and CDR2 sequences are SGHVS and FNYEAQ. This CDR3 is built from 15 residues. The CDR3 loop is CASSLEAASSYEQYF. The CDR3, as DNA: TGTGCCAGCAGCTTAGAGGCTGCGAGCTCCTACGAGCAGTACTTC.

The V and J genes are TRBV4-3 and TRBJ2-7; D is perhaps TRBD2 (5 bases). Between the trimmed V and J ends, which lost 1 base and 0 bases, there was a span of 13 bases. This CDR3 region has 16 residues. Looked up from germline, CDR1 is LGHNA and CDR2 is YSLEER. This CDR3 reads CASSQGEPASSYEQYF. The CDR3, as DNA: TGCGCCAGCAGCCAAGGGGAGCCGGCGAGCTCCTACGAGCAGTACTTC.

This chain's CDR3 is CASSEVGVTSNQPQHF. The CDR3 coding sequence is TGTGCCAGCAGTGAGGTGGGGGTTACGAGCAATCAGCCCCAGCATTTT. The chain carries TRBV6-4 and TRBJ1-5; tentative D call: TRBD1 (5 bases). Germline CDR1 is MRHNA and CDR2 is SNTAGT. V was pared by 3 bases and J by 1 base, with 13 bases between. CDR3 length: 16 residues.

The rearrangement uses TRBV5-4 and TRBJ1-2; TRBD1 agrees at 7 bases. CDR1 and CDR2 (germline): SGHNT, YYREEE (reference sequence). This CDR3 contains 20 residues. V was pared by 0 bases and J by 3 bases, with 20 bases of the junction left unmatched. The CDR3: CASSLVSASLRQGIDYGYTF. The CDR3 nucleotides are TGTGCCAGCAGCTTGGTTTCCGCGAGCCTCAGACAGGGTATCGACTATGGCTACACCTTC.

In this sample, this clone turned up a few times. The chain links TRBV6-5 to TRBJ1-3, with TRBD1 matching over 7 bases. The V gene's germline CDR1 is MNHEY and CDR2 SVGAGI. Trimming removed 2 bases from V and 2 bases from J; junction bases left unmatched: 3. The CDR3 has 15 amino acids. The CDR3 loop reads CASSYGDRPGNTIYF. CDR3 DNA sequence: TGTGCCAGCAGTTACGGGGACAGACCTGGAAACACCATATATTTT.

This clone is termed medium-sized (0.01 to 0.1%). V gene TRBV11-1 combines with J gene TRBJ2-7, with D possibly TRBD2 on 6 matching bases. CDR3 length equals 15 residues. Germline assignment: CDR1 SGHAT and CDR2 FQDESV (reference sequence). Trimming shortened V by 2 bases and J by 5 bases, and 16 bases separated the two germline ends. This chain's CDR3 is CASSLMRGAPDEQYF. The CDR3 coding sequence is TGTGCCAGCAGCTTAATGCGGGGTGCCCCGGACGAGCAGTACTTC.

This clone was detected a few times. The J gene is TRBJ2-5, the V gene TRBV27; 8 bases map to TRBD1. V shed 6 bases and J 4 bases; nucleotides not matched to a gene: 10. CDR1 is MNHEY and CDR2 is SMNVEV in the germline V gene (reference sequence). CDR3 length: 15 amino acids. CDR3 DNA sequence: TGTGCCAGCAGCTCTGGACAGGGCAGCGGAGAGACCCAGTACTTC. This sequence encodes CASSSGQGSGETQYF.

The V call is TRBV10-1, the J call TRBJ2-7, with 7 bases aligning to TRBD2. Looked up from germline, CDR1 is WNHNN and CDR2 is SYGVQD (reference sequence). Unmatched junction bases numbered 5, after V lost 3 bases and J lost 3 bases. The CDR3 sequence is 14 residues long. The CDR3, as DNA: TGCGCCAGCAGTGATGGGGGGGACTTCTACGAGCAGTACTTC. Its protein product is CASSDGGDFYEQYF.

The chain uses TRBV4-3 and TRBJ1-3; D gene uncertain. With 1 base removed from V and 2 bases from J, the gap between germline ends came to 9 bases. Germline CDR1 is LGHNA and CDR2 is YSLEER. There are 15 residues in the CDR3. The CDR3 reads CASSQVWGAGNTIYF. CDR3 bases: TGCGCCAGCAGCCAAGTCTGGGGAGCTGGAAACACCATATATTTT.

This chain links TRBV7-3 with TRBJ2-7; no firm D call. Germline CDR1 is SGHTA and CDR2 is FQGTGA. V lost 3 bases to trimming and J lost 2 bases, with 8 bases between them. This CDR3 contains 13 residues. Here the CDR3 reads CASSFGSTYEQYF. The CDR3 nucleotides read TGTGCCAGCAGCTTTGGATCAACCTACGAGCAGTACTTC.

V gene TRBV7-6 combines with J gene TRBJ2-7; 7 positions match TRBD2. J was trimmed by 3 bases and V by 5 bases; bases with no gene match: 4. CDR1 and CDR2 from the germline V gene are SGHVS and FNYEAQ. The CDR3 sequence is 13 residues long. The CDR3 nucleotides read TGTGCCAGCAGCGGAGGGGACTACTACGAGCAGTACTTC. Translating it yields CASSGGDYYEQYF.

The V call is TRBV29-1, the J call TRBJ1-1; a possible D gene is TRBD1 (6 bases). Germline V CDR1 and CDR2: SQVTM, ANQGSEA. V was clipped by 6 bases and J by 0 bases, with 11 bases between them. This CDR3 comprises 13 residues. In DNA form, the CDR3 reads TGCAGCGTCAACGACAGGCTGAACACTGAAGCTTTCTTT. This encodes CSVNDRLNTEAFF.